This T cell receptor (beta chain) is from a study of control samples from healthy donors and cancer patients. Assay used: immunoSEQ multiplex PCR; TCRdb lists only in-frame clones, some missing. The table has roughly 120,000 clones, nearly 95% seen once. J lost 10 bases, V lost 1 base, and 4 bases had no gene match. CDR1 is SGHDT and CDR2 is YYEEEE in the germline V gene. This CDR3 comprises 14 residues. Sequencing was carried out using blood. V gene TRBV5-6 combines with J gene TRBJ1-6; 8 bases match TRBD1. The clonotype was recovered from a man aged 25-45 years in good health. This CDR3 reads CASSLRTGRSPLHF. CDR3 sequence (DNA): TGTGCCAGCAGCTTGCGGACAGGGCGATCACCCCTCCACTTT.